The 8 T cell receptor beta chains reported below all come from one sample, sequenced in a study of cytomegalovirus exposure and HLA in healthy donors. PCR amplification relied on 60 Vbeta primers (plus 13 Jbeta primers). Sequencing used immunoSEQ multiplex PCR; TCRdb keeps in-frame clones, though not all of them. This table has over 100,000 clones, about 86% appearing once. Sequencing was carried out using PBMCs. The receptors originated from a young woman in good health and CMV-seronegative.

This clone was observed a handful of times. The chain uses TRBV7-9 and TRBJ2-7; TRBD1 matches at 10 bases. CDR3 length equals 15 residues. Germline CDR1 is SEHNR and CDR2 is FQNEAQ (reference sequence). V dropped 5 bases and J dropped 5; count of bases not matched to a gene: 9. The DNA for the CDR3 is TGTGCCAGCAGCCAGCCGACAGGGGGCATACACGAGCAGTACTTC. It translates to CASSQPTGGIHEQYF.

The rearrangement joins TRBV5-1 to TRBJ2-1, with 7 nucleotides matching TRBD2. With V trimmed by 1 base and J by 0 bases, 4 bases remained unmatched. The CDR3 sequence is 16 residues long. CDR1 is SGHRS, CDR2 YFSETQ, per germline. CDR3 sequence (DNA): TGCGCCAGCAGCTTGTTGCGGGAGAGCTCCTACAATGAGCAGTTCTTC. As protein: CASSLLRESSYNEQFF. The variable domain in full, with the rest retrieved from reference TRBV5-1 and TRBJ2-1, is KAGVTQTPRYLIKTRGQQVTLSCSPISGHRSVSWYQQTPGQGLQFLFEYFSETQRNKGNFPGRFSGRQFSNSRSEMNVSTLELGDSALYLCASSLLRESSYNEQFFGPGTRLTVL.

The CDR3 loop is CASSQEGRGEDPYNEQFF. The CDR3 DNA reads TGTGCCAGCAGCCAAGAAGGACGCGGGGAAGATCCCTACAATGAGCAGTTCTTC. The chain combines TRBV4-2 with TRBJ2-1; D is possibly TRBD2 (6 bases). The CDR3 is 18 amino acids. Per germline, CDR1 LGHNA and CDR2 YNFKEQ. V lost 0 bases and J lost 2, with 17 bases in between.

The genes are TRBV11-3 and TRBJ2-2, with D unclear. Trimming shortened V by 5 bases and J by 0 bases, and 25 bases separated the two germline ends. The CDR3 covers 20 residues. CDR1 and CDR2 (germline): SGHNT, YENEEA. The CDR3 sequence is CASSPQIRTENFANTGELFF. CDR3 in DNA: TGTGCCAGCAGCCCCCAGATCCGCACAGAAAACTTCGCGAACACCGGGGAGCTGTTTTTT. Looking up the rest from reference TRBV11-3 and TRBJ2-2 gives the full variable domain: EAGVVQSPRYKIIEKKQPVAFWCNPISGHNTLYWYLQNLGQGPELLIRYENEEAVDDSQLPKDRFSAERLKGVDSTLKIQPAELGDSAVYLCASSPQIRTENFANTGELFFGEGSRLTVL.

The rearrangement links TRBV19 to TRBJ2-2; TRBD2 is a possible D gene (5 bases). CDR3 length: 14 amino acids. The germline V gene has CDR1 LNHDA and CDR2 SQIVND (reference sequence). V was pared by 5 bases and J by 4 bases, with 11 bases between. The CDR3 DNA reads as TGTGCCAGTAGTGGTCAGCGGAGCACCGGGGAGCTGTTTTTT. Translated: CASSGQRSTGELFF.

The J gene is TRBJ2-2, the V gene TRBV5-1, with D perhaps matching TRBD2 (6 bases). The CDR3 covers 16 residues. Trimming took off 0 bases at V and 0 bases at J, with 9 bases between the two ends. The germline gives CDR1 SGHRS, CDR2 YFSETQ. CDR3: CASSLVPGANTGELFF. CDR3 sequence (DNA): TGCGCCAGCAGCTTGGTTCCGGGGGCGAACACCGGGGAGCTGTTTTTT. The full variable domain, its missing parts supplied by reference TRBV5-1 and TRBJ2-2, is KAGVTQTPRYLIKTRGQQVTLSCSPISGHRSVSWYQQTPGQGLQFLFEYFSETQRNKGNFPGRFSGRQFSNSRSEMNVSTLELGDSALYLCASSLVPGANTGELFFGEGSRLTVL.

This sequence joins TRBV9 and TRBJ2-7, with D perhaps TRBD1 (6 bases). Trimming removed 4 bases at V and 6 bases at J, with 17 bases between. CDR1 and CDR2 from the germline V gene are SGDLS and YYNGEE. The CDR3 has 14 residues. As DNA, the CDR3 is TGTGCCAGCAGCCCCGGGACATTGCTCGGCGAGCAGTACTTC. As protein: CASSPGTLLGEQYF.

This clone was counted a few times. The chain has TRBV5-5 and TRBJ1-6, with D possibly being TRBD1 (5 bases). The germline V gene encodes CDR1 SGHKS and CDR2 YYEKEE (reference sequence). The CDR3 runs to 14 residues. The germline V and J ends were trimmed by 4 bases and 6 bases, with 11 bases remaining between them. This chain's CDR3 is CASSTGVVNSPLHF. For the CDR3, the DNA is TGTGCCAGCAGCACGGGGGTAGTTAATTCACCCCTCCACTTT.